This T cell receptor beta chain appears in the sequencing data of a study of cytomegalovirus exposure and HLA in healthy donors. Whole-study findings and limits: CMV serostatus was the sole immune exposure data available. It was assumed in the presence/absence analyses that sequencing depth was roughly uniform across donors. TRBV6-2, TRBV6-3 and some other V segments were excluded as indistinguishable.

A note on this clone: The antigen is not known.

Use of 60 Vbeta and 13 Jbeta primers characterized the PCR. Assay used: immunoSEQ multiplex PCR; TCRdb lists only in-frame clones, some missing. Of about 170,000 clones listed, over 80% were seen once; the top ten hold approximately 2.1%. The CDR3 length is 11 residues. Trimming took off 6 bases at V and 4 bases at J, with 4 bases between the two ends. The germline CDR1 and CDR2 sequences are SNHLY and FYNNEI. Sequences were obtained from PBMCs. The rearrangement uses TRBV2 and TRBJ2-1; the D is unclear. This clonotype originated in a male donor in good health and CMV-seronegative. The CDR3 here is CASSPYNEQFF. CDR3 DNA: TGTGCCAGCAGCCCGTACAATGAGCAGTTCTTC.